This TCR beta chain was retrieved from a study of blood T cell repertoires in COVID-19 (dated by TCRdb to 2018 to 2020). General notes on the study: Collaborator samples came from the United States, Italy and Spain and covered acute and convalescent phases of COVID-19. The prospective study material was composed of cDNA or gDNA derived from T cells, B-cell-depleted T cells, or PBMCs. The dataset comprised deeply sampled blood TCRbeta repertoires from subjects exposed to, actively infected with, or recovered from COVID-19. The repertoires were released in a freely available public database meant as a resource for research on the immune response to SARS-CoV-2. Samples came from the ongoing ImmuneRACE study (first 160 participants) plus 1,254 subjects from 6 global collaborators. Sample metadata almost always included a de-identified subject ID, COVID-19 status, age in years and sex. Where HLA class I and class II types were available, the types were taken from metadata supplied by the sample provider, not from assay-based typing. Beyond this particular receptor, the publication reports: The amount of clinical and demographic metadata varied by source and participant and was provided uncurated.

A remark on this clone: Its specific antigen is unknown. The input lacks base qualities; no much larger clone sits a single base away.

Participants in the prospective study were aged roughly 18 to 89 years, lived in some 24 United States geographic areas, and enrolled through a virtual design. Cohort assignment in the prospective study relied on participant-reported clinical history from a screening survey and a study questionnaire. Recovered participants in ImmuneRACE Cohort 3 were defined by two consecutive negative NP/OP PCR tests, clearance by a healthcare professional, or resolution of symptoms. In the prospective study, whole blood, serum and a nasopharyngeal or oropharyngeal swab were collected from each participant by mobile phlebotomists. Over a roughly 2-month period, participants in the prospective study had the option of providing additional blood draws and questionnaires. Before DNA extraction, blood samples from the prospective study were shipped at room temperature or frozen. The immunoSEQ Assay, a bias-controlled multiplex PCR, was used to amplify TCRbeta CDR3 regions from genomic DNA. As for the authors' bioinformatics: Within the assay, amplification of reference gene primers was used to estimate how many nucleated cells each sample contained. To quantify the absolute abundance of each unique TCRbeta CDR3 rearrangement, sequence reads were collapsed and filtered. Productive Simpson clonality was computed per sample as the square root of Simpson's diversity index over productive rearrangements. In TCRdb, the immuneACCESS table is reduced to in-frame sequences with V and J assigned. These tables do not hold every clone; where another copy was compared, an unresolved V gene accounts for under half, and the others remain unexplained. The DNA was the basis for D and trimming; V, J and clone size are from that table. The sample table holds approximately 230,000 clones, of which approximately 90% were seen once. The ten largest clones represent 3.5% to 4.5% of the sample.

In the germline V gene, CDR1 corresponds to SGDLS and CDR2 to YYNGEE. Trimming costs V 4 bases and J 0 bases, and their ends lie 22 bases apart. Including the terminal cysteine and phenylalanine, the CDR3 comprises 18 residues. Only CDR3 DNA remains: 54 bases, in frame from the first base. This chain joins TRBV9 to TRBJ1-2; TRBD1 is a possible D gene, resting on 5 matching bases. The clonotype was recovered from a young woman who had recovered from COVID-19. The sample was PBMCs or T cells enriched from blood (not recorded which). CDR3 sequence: CASSLFDSFDPANYGYTF. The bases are TGTGCCAGCAGCCTTTTCGACAGTTTCGACCCAGCTAACTATGGCTACACCTTC. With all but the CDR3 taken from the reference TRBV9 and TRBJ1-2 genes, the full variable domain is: DSGVTQTPKHLITATGQRVTLRCSPRSGDLSVYWYQQSLDQGLQFLIQYYNGEERAKGNILERFSAQQFPDLHSELNLSSLELGDSALYFCASSLFDSFDPANYGYTFGSGTRLTVV.